Shown below are 26 T cell receptor beta chains from a single sample sequenced in a study of blood T cell repertoires in COVID-19. Sequencing used immunoSEQ multiplex PCR; TCRdb keeps in-frame clones, though not all of them. The table lists about 250,000 clones, just over 85% of them singletons. The sequenced material came from PBMCs or T cells enriched from blood (not recorded which). The receptors come from a man aged 40-49 years who had recovered from COVID-19.

V is TRBV25-1 and J is TRBJ1-1; D not certain. CDR3 length equals 14 residues. Looked up from germline, CDR1 is MGHDK and CDR2 is SYGVNS. With 2 bases removed from V and 0 bases from J, the gap between germline ends came to 7 bases. CDR3 residues: CASSESGLNTEAFF. The CDR3 region has the DNA TGTGCCAGCAGTGAAAGTGGCCTGAACACTGAAGCTTTCTTT.

The CDR3 DNA reads TGCAGCGTTGCGACTGGACAGGGGATGTTTAGCAATCAGCCCCAGCATTTT. Amino acids: CSVATGQGMFSNQPQHF. The V and J genes are TRBV29-1 and TRBJ1-5; TRBD1 agrees at 9 bases. This CDR3 has 17 amino acids. V gave up 4 bases and J gave up 0 bases; unmatched junction bases: 10. Per the germline V gene, CDR1 is SQVTM and CDR2 is ANQGSEA.

The V call is TRBV29-1, the J call TRBJ1-1, with 7 bases matching TRBD1. V gave up 3 bases and J gave up 0 bases; unmatched junction bases: 1. From germline, CDR1 is SQVTM and CDR2 ANQGSEA. The CDR3 loop spans 13 amino acids. CDR3 residues: CSVDRGMNTEAFF. In DNA, the CDR3 is TGCAGCGTTGACAGGGGGATGAACACTGAAGCTTTCTTT.

The CDR3 is CASSIVSSGANVLTF. CDR3 DNA: TGTGCCAGTAGTATTGTTAGCTCTGGGGCCAACGTCCTGACTTTC. The V and J genes are TRBV19 and TRBJ2-6; D not resolved. The germline gives CDR1 LNHDA, CDR2 SQIVND (reference sequence). Trimming took 3 bases from V and 0 from J, leaving 6 bases between them. This CDR3 has 15 amino acids.

The chain joins TRBV7-2 to TRBJ2-1; 9 nucleotides line up with TRBD2. Germline CDR1 is SGHTA and CDR2 is FQGNSA. The CDR3 length is 16 residues. Unmatched junction bases numbered 10, after V lost 1 base and J lost 9 bases. CDR3 nucleotide sequence: TGTGCCAGCAGCTTAGGCTTAGCGGGAGATCAAGGTGAGCAGTTCTTC. It translates to CASSLGLAGDQGEQFF.

V usage is TRBV6-5 and J usage is TRBJ2-1; 11 bases map to TRBD2. CDR1 MNHEY and CDR2 SVGAGI come from the germline V gene. This CDR3 has 12 residues. V shed 6 bases, J shed 10 bases, and the junction held 2 bases outside the gene matches. The CDR3 bases are TGTGCCAGCAGGGGGACTAGCGGCGAGCAGTTCTTC. Its translation: CASRGTSGEQFF.

The chain carries TRBV10-3 and TRBJ2-3, with 11 nucleotides matching TRBD2. CDR1 ENHRY and CDR2 SYGVKD come from the germline V gene. The CDR3 totals 15 residues. Trimming took 10 bases from V and 3 from J; bases not matched to a gene: 9. CDR3 DNA sequence: TGTGCCACCACTAGCGGGGGAGCGAAGACAGATACGCAGTATTTT. Encoded protein: CATTSGGAKTDTQYF.

The chain carries TRBV3-1 (or the pseudogene TRBV3-2) and TRBJ2-1, with unresolved D. The CDR3 spans 12 residues. CDR1 and CDR2 (germline): LGHDT, YNNKEL (reference sequence). V lost 3 bases and J 5 bases, leaving 5 bases between the germline ends. CDR3 residues: CASSHYNNEQFF. The CDR3 region has the DNA TGTGCCAGCAGCCATTATAACAATGAGCAGTTCTTC.

V gene TRBV6-2 or TRBV6-3 combines with J gene TRBJ2-5; 7 positions agree with TRBD2. The ends lost 2 bases at V and 4 bases at J; junction bases unmatched: 4. CDR1 is MNHEY and CDR2 is SVGEGT in the germline V gene. This CDR3 region has 14 residues. Here the CDR3 DNA reads TGTGCCAGCAGTTACCTGGGACTATCAGAGACCCAGTACTTC. This encodes CASSYLGLSETQYF.

This clone was counted a single time. The genes are TRBV6-5 and TRBJ1-1; 8 bases match TRBD1. CDR1 and CDR2 from the germline V gene are MNHEY and SVGAGI. This CDR3 is built from 15 residues. Losses at the gene ends were 6 bases for V and 1 base for J; bases not matched to a gene: 7. DNA of the CDR3: TGTGCCAGCAGAGCCCGGGACAGGACGAACACTGAAGCTTTCTTT. Its translation: CASRARDRTNTEAFF.

The chain couples TRBV12-3 or TRBV12-4 to TRBJ1-1, with a possible D match to TRBD1 (5 bases). V shed 1 base and J shed 11 bases, with 11 bases lying between them. CDR3 length: 12 residues. The CDR3 DNA follows: TGTGCCAGCAGTTTAGGTTTCAGGGCGGCTTTCTTT. It specifies CASSLGFRAAFF.

The genes are TRBV7-8 and TRBJ2-7, with D tentatively TRBD1 (6 bases). This CDR3 is 13 amino acids long. Between the trimmed V and J ends, which lost 6 bases and 1 base, there was a span of 10 bases. Germline CDR1 reads SGHVS; CDR2 reads FQNEAQ. This CDR3 reads CASRNRESYEQYF. In nucleotides, the CDR3 is TGTGCCAGCAGGAACAGGGAATCCTACGAGCAGTACTTC.

The chain recombines TRBV6-2 or TRBV6-3 with TRBJ2-1, with D tentatively TRBD2 (5 bases). Germline CDR1 reads MNHEY; CDR2 reads SVGEGT. This CDR3 is built from 13 residues. Trimming took 6 bases from V and 6 from J, leaving 12 bases between them. The CDR3 sequence: CASSLGGFNEQFF. CDR3 in DNA: TGTGCCAGCAGCCTCGGAGGATTCAATGAGCAGTTCTTC.

To note about this clone: In the same sample, other DNA sequences code for this CDR3. The chain employs TRBV7-9 and TRBJ2-1, with 8 bases aligning to TRBD2. Germline CDR1 is SEHNR and CDR2 is FQNEAQ (reference sequence). The trim removed 1 base at V and 1 base at J, leaving 6 bases unmatched. The CDR3 contains 17 residues. The CDR3, as DNA: TGTGCCAGCAGCTTAGTTGCGGGGGGCGGTTCCTACAATGAGCAGTTCTTC. It encodes CASSLVAGGGSYNEQFF. Full variable domain (outside the CDR3, taken from reference TRBV7-9 and TRBJ2-1): DTGVSQNPRHKITKRGQNVTFRCDPISEHNRLYWYRQTLGQGPEFLTYFQNEAQLEKSRLLSDRFSAERPKGSFSTLEIQRTEQGDSAMYLCASSLVAGGGSYNEQFFGPGTRLTVL.

As concerns this clone: One end of the junction does not line up with germline, which may come from a read error. The rearrangement joins TRBV7-7 to TRBJ2-5, with TRBD2 matching over 7 bases. Germline V gene data show CDR1 as SSHAT and CDR2 as FNYEAQ (reference sequence). The CDR3 has 15 residues. The CDR3 is CASSLAQMGGETQYF. CDR3 nucleotide sequence: TGTGCTAGCAGCTTAGCGCAAATGGGAGGGGAGACCCAGTACTTC.

The genes are TRBV30 and TRBJ1-1; D possibly corresponds to TRBD1 (6 bases). CDR1 GTSNPN and CDR2 SVGIG come from the germline V gene (reference sequence). Trimming pared 2 bases from V and 6 bases from J, leaving 16 bases between. CDR3 length: 14 amino acids. The CDR3, as DNA: TGTGCCTGGAGTCGAGACAGGTGGGGCGCTGAAGCTTTCTTT. This translates into CAWSRDRWGAEAFF.

This rearrangement joins TRBV6-6 to TRBJ2-3; 11 positions agree with TRBD2. The CDR3 contains 17 residues. The ends lost 5 bases at V and 3 bases at J; junction bases unmatched: 10. The V gene's germline CDR1 is MNHNY and CDR2 SVGAGI (reference sequence). The CDR3 DNA reads as TGTGCCAGCAGTCGCGGACTAGCGGGTGGAGGTACAGATACGCAGTATTTT. It encodes CASSRGLAGGGTDTQYF.

This CDR3 is CASSPGLYSGGAGEQFF. The CDR3 DNA reads as TGTGCCAGCAGCCCCGGCCTCTATAGCGGGGGGGCGGGTGAGCAGTTCTTC. This chain joins TRBV3-1 (or the pseudogene TRBV3-2) and TRBJ2-1, with 11 bases matching TRBD2. The CDR3 extends over 17 amino acids. The J segment lost 9 bases and the V segment lost 4 bases, leaving 14 bases of the junction unmatched. Germline V gives CDR1 LGHDT, CDR2 YNNKEL (reference sequence).

The chain combines TRBV19 with TRBJ2-7, with D maybe TRBD2 (5 bases). This CDR3 contains 13 residues. Per the germline V gene, CDR1 is LNHDA and CDR2 is SQIVND (reference sequence). Trimming removed 8 bases at V and 1 base at J, with 12 bases between. The CDR3 protein is CASGRVNSYEQYF. The CDR3 region has the DNA TGTGCCAGTGGGCGGGTCAATTCCTACGAGCAGTACTTC.

This clone was found once. The chain employs TRBV28 and TRBJ1-6; TRBD1 aligns across 10 bases. The ends lost 5 bases at V and 5 bases at J; junction bases unmatched: 3. CDR1 is MDHEN and CDR2 is SYDVKM in the germline V gene. CDR3 length equals 15 residues. In nucleotides, the CDR3 is TGTGCCAGCAGTACCGGACAGGGGGATAATTCACCCCTCCACTTT. Its protein is CASSTGQGDNSPLHF.

The chain has TRBV3-1 (or the pseudogene TRBV3-2) and TRBJ2-1, with TRBD2 as a possible D gene (7 bases). This CDR3 has 17 amino acids. The V gene lost 3 bases and the J gene lost 7 bases, with 22 bases spanning the gap. In germline, CDR1 is LGHDT, CDR2 YNNKEL (reference sequence). CDR3 DNA sequence: TGTGCCAGCAGCCAGGGGGCGGGGGTACATTCGGGGAATGAGCAGTTCTTC. Translated: CASSQGAGVHSGNEQFF.

This chain links TRBV7-9 with TRBJ2-7; 9 bases are a match to TRBD1. The CDR3 totals 19 residues. V shed 4 bases, J shed 2 bases, and the junction held 18 bases outside the gene matches. Germline V gene sequence: CDR1 SEHNR, CDR2 FQNEAQ (reference sequence). The CDR3 sequence: CASSSTGTGRLPDTYEQYF. The DNA for the CDR3 is TGTGCCAGCAGCTCAACCGGGACAGGGAGGTTACCGGATACCTACGAGCAGTACTTC.

This chain joins TRBV29-1 and TRBJ1-1; 10 positions match TRBD1. Germline lookup yields CDR1 SQVTM and CDR2 ANQGSEA. This CDR3 spans 13 amino acids. V shed 7 bases and J 5 bases; nucleotides not matched to a gene: 7. The DNA of the CDR3 is TGCAGCGCCGGGGACAGGGGAGGTACTGAAGCTTTCTTT. As protein: CSAGDRGGTEAFF.

Points on this clone: A much bigger clone sits one base away, suggesting this may be a read error. Other DNA sequences in the sample encode the same CDR3. The chain uses TRBV7-9 and TRBJ2-1, with 8 bases that match TRBD1. Trimming removed 1 base from V and 1 base from J; junction bases left unmatched: 0. Germline V gives CDR1 SEHNR, CDR2 FQNEAQ (reference sequence). The CDR3 spans 15 residues. This chain's CDR3 is CASSLGTGSYNEQFF. The CDR3 bases are TGTGCCAGCAGCTTAGGGACAGGGTCCTACAATGAGCAGTTCTTC.

This chain links TRBV25-1 with TRBJ2-7, with 7 bases fitting TRBD2. Germline V gene data show CDR1 as MGHDK and CDR2 as SYGVNS. V was pared by 1 base and J by 6 bases, with 9 bases of the junction left unmatched. The CDR3 totals 15 residues. The CDR3 loop is CASSESLLARSEQYF. In DNA form, the CDR3 reads TGTGCCAGCAGTGAATCGTTACTAGCGCGATCCGAGCAGTACTTC.

CDR3 bases: TGCAGCGCCACAGGGGGTTCCAATCAGCCCCAGCATTTT. It yields the protein CSATGGSNQPQHF. The chain employs TRBV29-1 and TRBJ1-5, with 8 bases fitting TRBD1. V trimming: 7 bases; J trimming: 3 bases; junction bases outside the gene matches: 5. This CDR3 has 13 residues. Germline V lookup: CDR1 SQVTM, CDR2 ANQGSEA.